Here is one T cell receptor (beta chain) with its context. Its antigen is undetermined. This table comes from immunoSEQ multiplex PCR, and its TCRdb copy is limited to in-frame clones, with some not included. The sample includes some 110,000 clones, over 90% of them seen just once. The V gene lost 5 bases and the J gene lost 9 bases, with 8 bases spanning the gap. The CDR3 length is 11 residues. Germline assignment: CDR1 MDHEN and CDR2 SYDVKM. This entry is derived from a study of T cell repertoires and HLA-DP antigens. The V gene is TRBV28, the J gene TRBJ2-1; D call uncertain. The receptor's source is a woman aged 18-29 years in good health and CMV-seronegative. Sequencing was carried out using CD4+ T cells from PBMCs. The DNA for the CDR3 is TGTGCCAGCAGTCCGCGTGGTGAGCAGTTCTTC. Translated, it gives CASSPRGEQFF.